The 20 T cell receptor beta chains listed next were all sequenced from one sample in a study of blood T cell repertoires in COVID-19. Produced via immunoSEQ multiplex PCR; TCRdb's table is partial and in-frame only. Of roughly 40,000 clones in the sample, approximately 70% were seen once. The sequencing input was peripheral blood. Receptor source: a man older than 75 with acute or convalescent COVID-19.

The rearrangement joins TRBV13 to TRBJ2-3; 8 nucleotides match TRBD2. The CDR3 extends over 15 amino acids. V lost 5 bases, J lost 4 bases, and 8 bases stayed unmatched. Per the germline V gene, CDR1 is PRHDT and CDR2 is FYEKMQ (reference sequence). The CDR3 DNA reads TGTGCCAGCAGCATCAGCGGGAGTTTGTCAGATACGCAGTATTTT. Translation: CASSISGSLSDTQYF.

The chain combines TRBV11-2 with TRBJ2-5, with 8 bases identical to TRBD1. The J segment lost 1 base and the V segment lost 6 bases, leaving 7 bases of the junction unmatched. Germline V gives CDR1 SGHAT, CDR2 FQNNGV. This CDR3 region has 15 residues. The CDR3 is CASSLGTGLQETQYF. In DNA, the CDR3 is TGTGCCAGCAGTCTCGGGACAGGACTCCAAGAGACCCAGTACTTC.

As to this clone: This specimen includes other DNA sequences encoding the same CDR3. The chain employs TRBV7-2 and TRBJ1-1; no firm D call. The germline V and J ends were trimmed by 1 base and 5 bases, with 8 bases remaining between them. Germline V CDR1 and CDR2: SGHTA, FQGNSA. The CDR3 runs 13 residues. In DNA form, the CDR3 reads TGTGCCAGCAGCTTAGTCGGTAGTACTGAAGCTTTCTTT. Its protein is CASSLVGSTEAFF. The whole variable domain, remainder taken from reference TRBV7-2 and TRBJ1-1, is GAGVSQSPSNKVTEKGKDVELRCDPISGHTALYWYRQSLGQGLEFLIYFQGNSAPDKSGLPSDRFSAERTGGSVSTLTIQRTQQEDSAVYLCASSLVGSTEAFFGQGTRLTVV.

This chain joins TRBV6-6 and TRBJ2-2; possible D gene TRBD1, 7 bases. Germline CDR1 reads MNHNY; CDR2 reads SVGAGI (reference sequence). The CDR3 length is 16 residues. Trimming removed 3 bases at V and 2 bases at J, with 13 bases between. The CDR3 DNA reads as TGTGCCAGCAGTTATAGGCAGGGGGGAAACACCGGGGAGCTGTTTTTT. Protein sequence: CASSYRQGGNTGELFF.

The gene calls are TRBV6-1 and TRBJ2-1, with TRBD1 identical over 8 bases. The CDR3 is made up of 16 amino acids. After removal of 4 bases from V and 3 bases from J, the junction contained 8 bases not matched to a gene. Germline CDR1 MNHNS, CDR2 SASEGT. The CDR3 coding sequence is TGTGCCAGCAGTGCCTCATGGGGACAGGTCTACAATGAGCAGTTCTTC. Protein product: CASSASWGQVYNEQFF.

The V gene is TRBV5-1, the J gene TRBJ2-7, with 9 positions matching TRBD2. The germline CDR1 and CDR2 sequences are SGHRS and YFSETQ. The CDR3 is made up of 14 amino acids. V gave up 3 bases and J gave up 5 bases; unmatched junction bases: 6. The CDR3 DNA is TGCGCCAGCAGCTCCGGGACTAGCCTCCACGAGCAGTACTTC. Residues: CASSSGTSLHEQYF.

The chain employs TRBV18 and TRBJ2-6; perhaps TRBD2 as D (7 bases). Germline V CDR1 and CDR2: KGHSH, LQKENI. V was cut by 2 bases and J by 5 bases, with 13 bases left in between. This CDR3 has 16 amino acids. CDR3 sequence: CASSPSTGTRANVLTF. CDR3 nucleotide sequence: TGTGCCAGCTCACCAAGCACAGGGACTAGGGCCAACGTCCTGACTTTC.

V usage is TRBV7-3 and J usage is TRBJ1-1; 9 nucleotides agree with TRBD1. Germline values: CDR1 SGHTA, CDR2 FQGTGA. The CDR3 is made up of 13 amino acids. Unmatched junction bases numbered 8, after V lost 5 bases and J lost 10 bases. CDR3 sequence (DNA): TGTGCCAGCAGCATTACAGGGGGCGAGGTAGCTTTCTTT. Its translation: CASSITGGEVAFF.

The rearrangement uses TRBV5-6 and TRBJ2-1, with TRBD1 identical over 7 bases. CDR1 and CDR2 from the germline V gene are SGHDT and YYEEEE. This CDR3 contains 17 residues. V gave up 0 bases and J gave up 3 bases; unmatched junction bases: 9. The CDR3, as DNA: TGTGCCAGCAGCTTGGGGGCGACAGGGCGGTTCTACAATGAGCAGTTCTTC. It translates to CASSLGATGRFYNEQFF.

V is TRBV5-8 and J is TRBJ2-2; D uncertain. The V end lost 0 bases, the J end lost 5 bases, and 11 bases lay between the germline ends. From germline, CDR1 is SGHTS and CDR2 YDEGEE. This CDR3 contains 15 residues. CDR3 nucleotide sequence: TGTGCCAGCAGCTTGGTAATTTCGAGAACCGGGGAGCTGTTTTTT. Translation gives CASSLVISRTGELFF. Drawing the rest from reference TRBV5-8 and TRBJ2-2, the complete variable domain is EAGVTQSPTHLIKTRGQQATLRCSPISGHTSVYWYQQALGLGLQFLLWYDEGEERNRGNFPPRFSGRQFPNYSSELNVNALELEDSALYLCASSLVISRTGELFFGEGSRLTVL.

The table lists this clone with a few counts. The rearrangement joins TRBV28 to TRBJ2-7, with 8 bases that match TRBD2. This CDR3 has 15 residues. V gave up 5 bases and J gave up 0 bases; unmatched junction bases: 6. Germline-derived CDR1 and CDR2 are MDHEN and SYDVKM. The CDR3 loop is CASSGSGTGSYEQYF. For the CDR3, the DNA is TGTGCCAGCAGTGGTAGCGGGACGGGCTCCTACGAGCAGTACTTC.

The chain links TRBV3-1 (or the pseudogene TRBV3-2) to TRBJ1-1; D is perhaps TRBD1 (5 bases). The CDR3 length is 18 residues. CDR1 LGHDT and CDR2 YNNKEL come from the germline V gene (reference sequence). V was clipped by 2 bases and J by 0 bases, with 19 bases between them. The CDR3 DNA sequence: TGTGCCAGCAGCCAAAAGGCAGTTGCGACAGCTATGAACACTGAAGCTTTCTTT. This translates into CASSQKAVATAMNTEAFF.

The chain has TRBV28 and TRBJ2-5; the match to TRBD2 covers 9 bases. From germline, CDR1 is MDHEN and CDR2 SYDVKM. The CDR3 loop spans 14 amino acids. With V trimmed by 9 bases and J by 9 bases, 14 bases remained unmatched. As DNA, the CDR3 is TGTGCCAGTATAGCGGGAGTACGGATCGGGGCCCAGTACTTC. Translated: CASIAGVRIGAQYF.

This sequence joins TRBV7-9 and TRBJ2-7; TRBD2 aligns across 9 bases. V was clipped by 1 base and J by 2 bases; unmatched bases: 9. The CDR3 consists of 17 residues. Germline assignment: CDR1 SEHNR and CDR2 FQNEAQ (reference sequence). CDR3 bases: TGTGCCAGCAGCTTAGGCACCGGGACTAGCCTAACCTACGAGCAGTACTTC. This translates into CASSLGTGTSLTYEQYF. The variable domain in full, completed from reference TRBV7-9 and TRBJ2-7, reads DTGVSQNPRHKITKRGQNVTFRCDPISEHNRLYWYRQTLGQGPEFLTYFQNEAQLEKSRLLSDRFSAERPKGSFSTLEIQRTEQGDSAMYLCASSLGTGTSLTYEQYFGPGTRLTVT.

The gene calls are TRBV12-3 or TRBV12-4 and TRBJ1-2; D not certain. The length of the CDR3 is 12 residues. V was cut by 2 bases and J by 4 bases, with 5 bases left in between. CDR3: CASSLQAYGYTF. The CDR3 nucleotides read TGTGCCAGCAGTTTACAGGCCTATGGCTACACCTTC.

This chain connects TRBV13 to TRBJ2-7, with TRBD1 identical over 8 bases. There are 13 residues in the CDR3. J was trimmed by 2 bases and V by 5 bases; bases with no gene match: 2. Germline CDR1 PRHDT, CDR2 FYEKMQ (reference sequence). CDR3 bases: TGTGCCAGCAGCCGGACAGGGACCTACGAGCAGTACTTC. It is translated as CASSRTGTYEQYF.

V is TRBV5-1 and J is TRBJ2-5; possible D gene TRBD2, 5 bases. V lost 4 bases and J lost 5, with 21 bases in between. Germline V gene lookup returns CDR1 SGHRS and CDR2 YFSETQ. The CDR3 consists of 16 residues. The CDR3 loop reads CASSQRSGLRRETQYF. CDR3 DNA: TGCGCCAGCAGCCAACGAAGCGGCCTAAGACGGGAGACCCAGTACTTC.

The V gene is TRBV7-6, the J gene TRBJ2-1, with unresolved D. Per the germline V gene, CDR1 is SGHVS and CDR2 is FNYEAQ. The CDR3 contains 14 residues. V shed 2 bases and J shed 8 bases, with 13 bases lying between them. DNA of the CDR3: TGTGCCAGCAGCTTACGGCAGGTGGTGGATGAGCAGTTCTTC. It translates to CASSLRQVVDEQFF.

The rearrangement uses TRBV28 and TRBJ2-7; D might be TRBD2 (5 bases). CDR3 size: 13 residues. Germline-derived CDR1 and CDR2 are MDHEN and SYDVKM. Trimming took 7 bases from V and 2 from J, leaving 12 bases between them. CDR3 amino acids: CASTSSGAYEQYF. In DNA, the CDR3 is TGTGCCAGCACCTCCAGCGGCGCCTACGAGCAGTACTTC.

This clone was counted a few times. The rearrangement links TRBV11-2 to TRBJ1-2; TRBD1 aligns across 7 bases. CDR3 length: 15 amino acids. Germline V gene sequence: CDR1 SGHAT, CDR2 FQNNGV. V was clipped by 5 bases and J by 8 bases; unmatched bases: 14. The CDR3 nucleotides are TGTGCCAGCAGCCCAATTAGGGGACAGCTATCCGGCTACACCTTC. Encoded protein: CASSPIRGQLSGYTF.